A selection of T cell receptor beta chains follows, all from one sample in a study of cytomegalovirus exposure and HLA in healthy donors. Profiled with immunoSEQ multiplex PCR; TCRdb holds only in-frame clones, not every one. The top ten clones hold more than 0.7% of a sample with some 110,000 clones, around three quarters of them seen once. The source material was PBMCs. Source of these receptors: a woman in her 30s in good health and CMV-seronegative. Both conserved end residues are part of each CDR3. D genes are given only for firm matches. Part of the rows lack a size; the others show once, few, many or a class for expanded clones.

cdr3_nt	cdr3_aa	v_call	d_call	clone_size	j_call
TGCGCCAGCAGTCTCGGACAGGGGGGTTCCTACGAGCAGTACTTC	CASSLGQGGSYEQYF	TRBV4-3	TRBD1	-	TRBJ2-7
TGTGCCAGTACCGTCGGGAGTAGCCGGTATGGCTACACCTTC	CASTVGSSRYGYTF	TRBV19	-	-	TRBJ1-2
TGCGCCAGCAGCCCCGCCGGGACAGCCCCGTTGGAGCAGTACTTC	CASSPAGTAPLEQYF	TRBV5-1	TRBD1	-	TRBJ2-7
TGTGCCAGCAGTCCAACAGACAGGGCCCGCTACGAGCAGTACTTC	CASSPTDRARYEQYF	TRBV27	TRBD1	once	TRBJ2-7
TGTGCCTGGAATCCGCTAATCGGGGACTATGGCTACACCTTC	CAWNPLIGDYGYTF	TRBV30	-	once	TRBJ1-2
TGTGCCAGCAGCGTCGGGTGGTCGGAGATTCAGTACTTC	CASSVGWSEIQYF	TRBV9	-	-	TRBJ2-4
TGCGCCAGCAGCTTGGGGGTGGGACAGCCGAACACTGAAGCTTTCTTT	CASSLGVGQPNTEAFF	TRBV5-1	TRBD1	few	TRBJ1-1
TGTGCCAGCAGCTTAGTAGGGGTGGGTGAGCAGTTCTTC	CASSLVGVGEQFF	TRBV7-6	-	-	TRBJ2-1
TGTGCCAGCAGCTTGAGGGGCTCTGGAAACACCATATATTTT	CASSLRGSGNTIYF	TRBV5-4	-	-	TRBJ1-3
TGCGCCAGCAGCTCTGGCGACACCCATAATTCACCCCTCCACTTT	CASSSGDTHNSPLHF	TRBV5-1	-	-	TRBJ1-6
TGTGCCTGGAGTGATGGCAGGGGGTTTTACGAGCAGTACTTC	CAWSDGRGFYEQYF	TRBV30	TRBD1	-	TRBJ2-7
TGTGCCAGCACCCTACTAGCGGGAGCGCCAGATACGCAGTATTTT	CASTLLAGAPDTQYF	TRBV27	TRBD2	-	TRBJ2-3
TGTGCCAGCAGCCAAGGATGGGCTGGTGAGCAGTACTTC	CASSQGWAGEQYF	TRBV14	-	-	TRBJ2-7
TGTGCCAGCAGCCAAGACGGGGCTGGAAACACCATATATTTT	CASSQDGAGNTIYF	TRBV14	-	once	TRBJ1-3
TGTGCCAGCAGCAGGGGTTCCTACGAGCAGTACTTC	CASSRGSYEQYF	TRBV25-1	-	few	TRBJ2-7
TGCGCCAGCAGCTTGGCACTAGTGGATGAGCAGTTCTTC	CASSLALVDEQFF	TRBV5-1	-	-	TRBJ2-1
TGTGCCAGCAGCTTGGGCCAGAACACTGAAGCTTTCTTT	CASSLGQNTEAFF	TRBV7-2	-	-	TRBJ1-1
TGTGCCAGCAGGTCAACAGGGTTGGGTGGCTACACCTTC	CASRSTGLGGYTF	TRBV27	-	few	TRBJ1-2
TGCAGCGGAGAAGACAGTAACTATGGCTACACCTTC	CSGEDSNYGYTF	TRBV29-1	-	-	TRBJ1-2
TGTGCCAGCAGCTTCAGGGGCTATGGCTACACCTTC	CASSFRGYGYTF	TRBV11-3	-	-	TRBJ1-2
TGCAGTGCTAGTCGGGAAGAGACCCAGTACTTC	CSASREETQYF	TRBV20-1	-	-	TRBJ2-5
TGTGCCAGCAGTTACTTCAGGACAGCTGGCTATGGCTACACCTTC	CASSYFRTAGYGYTF	TRBV6-5	-	-	TRBJ1-2
TGTGCCAGCAGCTTAACTCCTAGGGGATTCGGCACTGAAGCTTTCTTT	CASSLTPRGFGTEAFF	TRBV7-8	-	-	TRBJ1-1
TGTGCCTGGAGTGTACGCCCCGCGGGACTAGCGGGAAATCCGTCCCAGTACTTC	CAWSVRPAGLAGNPSQYF	TRBV30	TRBD2	-	TRBJ2-5
TGTGCCAGCAGTCGGACCGGGACAGAAGGAGCTAATGAGCAGTTCTTC	CASSRTGTEGANEQFF	TRBV27	TRBD1	few	TRBJ2-1
TGTGCCAGCAGCTTTAACAGCTACGAGCAGTACTTC	CASSFNSYEQYF	TRBV11-3	-	-	TRBJ2-7
TGTGCCAGCTCCCCGTCAGGTGAAAAACTGTTTTTT	CASSPSGEKLFF	TRBV18	-	few	TRBJ1-4